The rows below give T cell receptor beta chains drawn from one sample of a study of blood T cells in healthy people across ages. TCRdb re-called the 5' RACE reads through MiXCR, storing one row per CDR3 protein. The data show hundreds of thousands of distinct CDR3 sequences, with over 40% seen just once and approximately 13% held by the top ten. Sequencing input: blood. The receptors derive from a woman of 80 years or more in good health. CDR3s include the opening cysteine and the closing phenylalanine or tryptophan. A D gene is named only where the DNA matches it firmly. Clone size, where shown, is once, few, many, or a class for clones that have expanded.

clone_size	v_call	j_call	d_call	cdr3_aa	cdr3_nt
-	TRBV7-2	TRBJ2-7	-	CASSLDVSGLYEQYF	TGTGCCAGCAGCTTAGATGTAAGCGGCCTTTACGAGCAGTACTTC
-	TRBV29-1	TRBJ1-1	TRBD1	CSGDRENTEAFF	TGCAGCGGAGACAGGGAGAACACTGAAGCTTTCTTT
-	TRBV4-1	TRBJ2-1	-	CASSRVRDTDSYNEQFF	TGCGCCAGCAGCCGGGTTCGGGACACCGACTCCTACAATGAGCAGTTCTTC
-	TRBV30	TRBJ1-6	-	CAWSVGRPPSPLHF	TGTGCCTGGAGTGTAGGTCGGCCTCCTTCACCCCTCCACTTT
-	TRBV27	TRBJ2-3	TRBD1	CASRGTGGRRGTDTQYF	TGTGCCAGCAGAGGGACAGGGGGCCGAAGAGGAACAGATACGCAGTATTTT
-	TRBV18	TRBJ2-2	-	CASSPLGTTTGELFF	TGTGCCAGCTCACCCCTCGGGACAACCACCGGGGAGCTGTTTTTT
once	TRBV27	TRBJ2-1	-	CASSSEDNEQFF	TGTGCCAGCAGTTCAGAGGACAATGAGCAGTTCTTC
-	TRBV29-1	TRBJ2-1	TRBD2	CSVEAGGNEQFF	TGCAGCGTTGAAGCGGGGGGAAATGAGCAGTTCTTC
many	TRBV29-1	TRBJ2-1	-	CSVEWGRSYNEQFF	TGCAGCGTTGAGTGGGGGAGGTCCTACAATGAGCAGTTCTTC
many	TRBV10-3	TRBJ2-3	TRBD2	CAINLAGGADTQYF	TGTGCCATCAATTTAGCGGGAGGGGCCGATACGCAGTATTTT
many	TRBV5-1	TRBJ2-5	-	CASSFRGGPQETQYF	TGCGCCAGCAGCTTTAGGGGGGGACCCCAAGAGACCCAGTACTTC
-	TRBV29-1	TRBJ2-7	-	CSTMDSYEQYF	TGCAGCACTATGGACAGCTACGAGCAGTACTTC
-	TRBV5-1	TRBJ2-2	TRBD2	CASSLSWTSSTGELFF	TGCGCCAGCAGCTTGTCTTGGACTAGCAGCACCGGGGAGCTGTTTTTT
-	TRBV6-2/TRBV6-3	TRBJ2-5	TRBD2	CASRGLAGVRNEQYF	TGTGCCAGCAGGGGACTAGCGGGAGTTCGGAATGAGCAGTACTTC
many	TRBV12-3/TRBV12-4	TRBJ1-5	-	CASSFGTNQPQHF	TGTGCCAGCAGTTTTGGGACTAATCAGCCCCAGCATTTT
-	TRBV6-6	TRBJ2-1	-	CASIRGSSYNEQFF	TGTGCCAGCATCCGAGGGAGCTCCTACAATGAGCAGTTCTTC
once	TRBV10-2	TRBJ2-3	TRBD1	CASSPGTGPAGTQYF	TGCGCCAGCAGTCCCGGGACAGGGCCCGCTGGTACGCAGTATTTT
-	TRBV20-1	TRBJ2-3	-	CSASMEQGLSTDTRYF	TGCAGTGCTAGCATGGAGCAGGGCCTTAGCACAGATACGCGGTATTTT
few	TRBV5-1	TRBJ2-1	TRBD2	CASSLGASGLDEQFF	TGCGCCAGCAGCTTGGGGGCTAGCGGCCTCGATGAGCAGTTCTTC
-	TRBV7-2	TRBJ2-5	-	CASSTMPLLGGEQYF	TGTGCCAGCAGCACCATGCCCCTCTTGGGCGGTGAGCAGTACTTC
many	TRBV15	TRBJ2-1	TRBD2	CATSRTSGTENEQFF	TGTGCCACCAGCAGGACTAGCGGGACGGAGAATGAGCAGTTCTTC
few	TRBV7-6	TRBJ2-3	TRBD1	CASSRGTGERGTQYF	TGTGCCAGCAGCCGCGGGACAGGGGAACGAGGTACGCAGTATTTT
-	TRBV2	TRBJ1-2	-	CASSVTASYGYTF	TGTGCCAGCAGTGTGACAGCCAGCTATGGCTACACCTTC
-	TRBV7-3	TRBJ2-2	-	CASSLPAGLNTGELFF	TGTGCCAGCAGCTTACCCGCGGGGCTCAACACCGGGGAGCTGTTTTTT